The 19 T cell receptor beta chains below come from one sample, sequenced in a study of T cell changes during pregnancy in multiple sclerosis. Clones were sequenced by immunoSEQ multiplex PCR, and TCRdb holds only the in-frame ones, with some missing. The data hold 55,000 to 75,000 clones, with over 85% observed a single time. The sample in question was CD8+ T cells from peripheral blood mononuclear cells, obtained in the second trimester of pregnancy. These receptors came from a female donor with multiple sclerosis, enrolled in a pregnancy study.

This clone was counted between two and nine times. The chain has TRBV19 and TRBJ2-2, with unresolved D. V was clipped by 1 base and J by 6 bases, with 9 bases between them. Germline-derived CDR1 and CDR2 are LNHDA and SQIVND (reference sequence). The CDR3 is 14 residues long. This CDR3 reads CASSIVLAPGELFF. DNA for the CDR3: TGTGCCAGTAGTATAGTTTTGGCCCCCGGGGAGCTGTTTTTT. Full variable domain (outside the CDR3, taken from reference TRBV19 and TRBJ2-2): DGGITQSPKYLFRKEGQNVTLSCEQNLNHDAMYWYRQDPGQGLRLIYYSQIVNDFQKGDIAEGYSVSREKKESFPLTVTSAQKNPTAFYLCASSIVLAPGELFFGEGSRLTVL.

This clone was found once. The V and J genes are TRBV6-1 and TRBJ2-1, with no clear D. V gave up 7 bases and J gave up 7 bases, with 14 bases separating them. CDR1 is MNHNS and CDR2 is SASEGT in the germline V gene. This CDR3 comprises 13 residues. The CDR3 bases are TGTGCCAGCATTGCCCCTACACAGAATGAGCAGTTCTTC. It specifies CASIAPTQNEQFF.

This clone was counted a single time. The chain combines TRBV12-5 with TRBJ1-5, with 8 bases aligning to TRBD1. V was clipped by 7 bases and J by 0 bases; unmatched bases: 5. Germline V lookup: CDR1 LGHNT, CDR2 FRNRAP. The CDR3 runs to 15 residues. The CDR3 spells CASAPGGLSNQPQHF. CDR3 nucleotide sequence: TGTGCTAGTGCCCCAGGGGGCCTTAGCAATCAGCCCCAGCATTTT.

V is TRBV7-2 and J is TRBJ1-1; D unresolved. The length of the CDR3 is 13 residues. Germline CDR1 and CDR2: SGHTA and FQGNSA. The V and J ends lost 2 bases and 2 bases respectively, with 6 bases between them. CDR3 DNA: TGTGCCAGCAGCTTACTTGGCAACACTGAAGCTTTCTTT. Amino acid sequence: CASSLLGNTEAFF.

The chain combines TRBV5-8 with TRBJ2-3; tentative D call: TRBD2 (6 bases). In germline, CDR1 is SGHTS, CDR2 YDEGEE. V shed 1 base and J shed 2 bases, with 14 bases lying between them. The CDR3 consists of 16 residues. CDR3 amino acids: CASSLILASSTDTQYF. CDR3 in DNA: TGTGCCAGCAGCTTGATCCTAGCGTCGTCCACAGATACGCAGTATTTT.

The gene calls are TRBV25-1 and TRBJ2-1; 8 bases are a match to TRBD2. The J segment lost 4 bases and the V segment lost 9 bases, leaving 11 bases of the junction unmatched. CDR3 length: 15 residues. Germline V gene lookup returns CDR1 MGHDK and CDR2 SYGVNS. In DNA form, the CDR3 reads TGTGCCAGTACCCAAGGCGGGGGGCCTTACAATGAGCAGTTCTTC. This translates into CASTQGGGPYNEQFF.

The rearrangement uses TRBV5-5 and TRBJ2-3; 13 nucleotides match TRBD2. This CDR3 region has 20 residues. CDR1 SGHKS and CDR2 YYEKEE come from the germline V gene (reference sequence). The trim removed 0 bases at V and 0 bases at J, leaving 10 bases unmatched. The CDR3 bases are TGTGCCAGCAGCTTGGCCGGGACTAGCGGGATCGTGAGGAGCACAGATACGCAGTATTTT. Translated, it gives CASSLAGTSGIVRSTDTQYF.

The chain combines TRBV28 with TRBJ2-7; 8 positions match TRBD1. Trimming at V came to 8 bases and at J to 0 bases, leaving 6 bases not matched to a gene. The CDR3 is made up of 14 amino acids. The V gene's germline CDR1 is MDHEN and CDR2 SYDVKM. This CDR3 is CASGHGQGSYEQYF. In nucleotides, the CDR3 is TGTGCCAGCGGGCATGGACAGGGCTCCTACGAGCAGTACTTC.

In DNA form, the CDR3 reads TGCGCCAGCAGCCAAGAGCCGGCTCCCGGGGTCTACGAGCAGTACTTC. Translated: CASSQEPAPGVYEQYF. This sequence joins TRBV4-1 and TRBJ2-7; perhaps TRBD2 as D (5 bases). Trimming removed 0 bases from V and 3 bases from J, with 15 bases in between. This CDR3 comprises 16 residues. The germline CDR1 and CDR2 sequences are MGHRA and YSYEKL.

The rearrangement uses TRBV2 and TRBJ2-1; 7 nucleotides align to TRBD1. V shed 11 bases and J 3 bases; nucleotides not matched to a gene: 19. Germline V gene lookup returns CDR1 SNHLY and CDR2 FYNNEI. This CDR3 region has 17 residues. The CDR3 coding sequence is TGTGCCTCAAAGCCTCGGACGGGACAGCAATTCTACAATGAGCAGTTCTTC. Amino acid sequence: CASKPRTGQQFYNEQFF.

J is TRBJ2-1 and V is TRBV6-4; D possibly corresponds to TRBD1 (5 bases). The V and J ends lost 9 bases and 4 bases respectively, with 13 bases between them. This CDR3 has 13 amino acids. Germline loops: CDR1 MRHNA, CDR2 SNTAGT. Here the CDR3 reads CARRLRGYNEQFF. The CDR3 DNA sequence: TGTGCCAGACGTCTTAGGGGTTACAATGAGCAGTTCTTC.

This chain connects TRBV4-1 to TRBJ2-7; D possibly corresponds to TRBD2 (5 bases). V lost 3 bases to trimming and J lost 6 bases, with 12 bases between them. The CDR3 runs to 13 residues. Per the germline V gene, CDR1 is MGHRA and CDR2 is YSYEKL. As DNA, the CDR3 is TGCGCCAGCAGCCACGGTAGCGCTTCCGAGCAGTACTTC. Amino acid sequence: CASSHGSASEQYF.

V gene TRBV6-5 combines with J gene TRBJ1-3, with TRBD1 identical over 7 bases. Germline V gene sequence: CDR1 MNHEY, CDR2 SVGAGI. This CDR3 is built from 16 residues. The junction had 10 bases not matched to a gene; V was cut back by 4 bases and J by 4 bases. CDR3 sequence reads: CASSSLVRGTGNTIYF. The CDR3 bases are TGTGCCAGCAGTTCCCTGGTCAGGGGGACAGGAAACACCATATATTTT.

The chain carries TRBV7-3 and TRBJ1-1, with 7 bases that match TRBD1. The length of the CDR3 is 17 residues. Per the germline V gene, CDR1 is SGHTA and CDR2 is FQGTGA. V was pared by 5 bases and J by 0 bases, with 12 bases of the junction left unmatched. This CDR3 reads CASSPLGQGVMNTEAFF. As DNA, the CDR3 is TGTGCCAGCAGCCCCCTGGGGCAGGGGGTGATGAACACTGAAGCTTTCTTT.

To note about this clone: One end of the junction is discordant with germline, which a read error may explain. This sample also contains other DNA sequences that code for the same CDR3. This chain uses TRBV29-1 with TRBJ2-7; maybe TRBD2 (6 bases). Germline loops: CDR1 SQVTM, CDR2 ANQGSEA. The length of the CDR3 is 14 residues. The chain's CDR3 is CSVEEGTSTYEQYF. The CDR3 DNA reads TGCAGCGTCGAAGAGGGGACTTCCACCTACGAGCAGTACTTC.

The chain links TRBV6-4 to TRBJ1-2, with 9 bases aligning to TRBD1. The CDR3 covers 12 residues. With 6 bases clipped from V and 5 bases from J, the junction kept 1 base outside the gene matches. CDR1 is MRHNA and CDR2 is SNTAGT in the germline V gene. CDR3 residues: CASRGTGYGYTF. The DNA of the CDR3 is TGTGCCAGCAGGGGGACAGGGTATGGCTACACCTTC.

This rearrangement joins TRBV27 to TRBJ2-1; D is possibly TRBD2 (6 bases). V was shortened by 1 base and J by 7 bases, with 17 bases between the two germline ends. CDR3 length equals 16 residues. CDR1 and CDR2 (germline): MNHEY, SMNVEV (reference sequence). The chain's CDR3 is CASSLWPGRRGNEQFF. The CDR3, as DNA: TGTGCCAGCAGTTTATGGCCGGGGAGGCGGGGAAATGAGCAGTTCTTC.

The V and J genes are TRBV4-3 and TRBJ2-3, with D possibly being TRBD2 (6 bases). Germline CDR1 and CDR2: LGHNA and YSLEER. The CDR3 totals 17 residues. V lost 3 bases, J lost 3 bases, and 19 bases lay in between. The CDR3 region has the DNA TGCGCCAGCAGCCAGACCCTCGGGGGAGGAGGTACAGATACGCAGTATTTT. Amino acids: CASSQTLGGGGTDTQYF.

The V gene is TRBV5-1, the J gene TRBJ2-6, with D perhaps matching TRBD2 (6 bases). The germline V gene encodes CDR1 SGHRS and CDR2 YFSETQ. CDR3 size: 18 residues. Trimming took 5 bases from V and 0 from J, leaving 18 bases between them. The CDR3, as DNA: TGCGCCAGCAGGGGGGAGGAGCAACAATTCTCTGGGGCCAACGTCCTGACTTTC. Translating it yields CASRGEEQQFSGANVLTF.